This T cell receptor (beta chain) was retrieved from a study of neurological immune-mediated disorders. Over 170 million TCR-beta sequences (from 15-18 subjects) were yielded by each sequencing run. TCRdb ran MiXCR on the 5' RACE reads and lists one entry per CDR3 protein. This table has around 30,000 distinct CDR3 sequences, approximately 4.5% appearing once. In germline, CDR1 is LNHNV, CDR2 YYDKDF (reference sequence). The CDR3 is 16 amino acids. V was trimmed by 1 base and J by 3 bases, leaving 15 bases between them. This clonotype was recorded at least ten times. The TCR sequence derives from a man between 18 and 35 years old in good health. V and J are TRBV15 and TRBJ1-1; weak D call: TRBD1 (6 bases). Sequenced sample: PBMCs. This CDR3 reads CATSRAQGYRYTEAFF. In DNA form, the CDR3 reads TGTGCCACCAGCAGAGCGCAGGGGTATCGGTACACTGAAGCTTTCTTT.